This T cell receptor beta chain was found in a study of beta chain features in type 1 diabetes. CDR1 is MNHNY and CDR2 is SVGAGI in the germline V gene (reference sequence). The CDR3 consists of 15 residues. The ends were cut back, 0 bases at V and 2 bases at J, with 11 bases in the middle. Expressed TCRB transcripts were sequenced after all isolated RNA was converted to cDNA. Sequencing was performed with immunoSEQ multiplex PCR; in TCRdb, only in-frame clones are kept and a portion is missing. This sample has 20,000 to 25,000 clones, with about three fifths found just once. General study points: Shorter TCRB CDR3s, moderately but significantly so, marked every one of the four CD4+ subsets in Type 1 diabetes patients.

This clone was picked up a small number of times. What it binds is not known. The J gene is TRBJ2-7, the V gene TRBV6-6, with no clear D. The TCR was taken from a man younger than 35 with type 1 diabetes. Material: stem cell memory CD4+ T cells from blood. CDR3 loop: CASSYSTAHAYEQYF. CDR3 DNA sequence: TGTGCCAGCAGTTACTCGACTGCCCATGCCTACGAGCAGTACTTC.